This is a list of T cell receptor beta chains from one sample in a study of OX40 agonist ivuxolimab in advanced cancers. Generated by immunoSEQ multiplex PCR, the TCRdb table keeps only in-frame clones and is missing some. Here the sample spans fewer than 85,000 clones, about 83% being singletons. This sample comprised CD4+ or CD8+ T cells sorted from blood, obtained in a trial of the OX40 agonist ivuxolimab. Source of these receptors: an adult with an advanced solid tumor such as melanoma, head and neck, liver or kidney cancer. CDR3s include the opening cysteine and the closing phenylalanine or tryptophan. D genes are given only for firm matches. A row's size may be missing; if present it is once, few, many or a size class.

v_gene,d_gene,j_gene,abundance,CDR3aa,CDR3nt
TRBV27,-,TRBJ2-5,-,CASATGLGGETQYF,TGTGCCAGCGCTACAGGGTTGGGAGGGGAGACCCAGTACTTC
TRBV5-1,TRBD1,TRBJ2-1,few,CASSSGLGGDEQFF,TGCGCCAGCAGCAGCGGTTTAGGGGGCGATGAGCAGTTCTTC
TRBV29-1,-,TRBJ1-1,-,CSVLEQIYTEAFF,TGCAGCGTTCTCGAACAGATTTACACTGAAGCTTTCTTT
TRBV7-6,TRBD2,TRBJ2-1,-,CASSLRASGYNEQFF,TGTGCCAGCAGCTTACGGGCTAGCGGGTACAATGAGCAGTTCTTC
TRBV11-3,-,TRBJ2-7,-,CASSLEGSEQYF,TGTGCCAGCAGCTTAGAGGGTAGCGAGCAGTACTTC
TRBV5-6,-,TRBJ2-1,-,CASSPIARARSYNEQFF,TGTGCCAGCAGCCCTATCGCCCGGGCACGGTCCTACAATGAGCAGTTCTTC
TRBV6-1,TRBD1,TRBJ1-5,once,CASSYDRDQPQHF,TGTGCCAGCAGTTATGACAGGGATCAGCCCCAGCATTTT
TRBV19,-,TRBJ2-7,-,CASRKARGQIYEQYF,TGTGCCAGTAGGAAGGCCAGGGGACAAATTTACGAGCAGTACTTC
TRBV9,-,TRBJ1-5,-,CASSVGQRNQPQHF,TGTGCCAGCAGCGTAGGACAGAGAAATCAGCCCCAGCATTTT
TRBV5-6,TRBD1,TRBJ1-2,-,CASTPVGQGNYGYTF,TGTGCCAGCACCCCAGTAGGACAGGGCAACTATGGCTACACCTTC
TRBV7-9,TRBD2,TRBJ2-4,-,CASSAAGLATKNIQYF,TGTGCCAGCAGCGCGGCGGGACTAGCGACCAAAAACATTCAGTACTTC
TRBV18,-,TRBJ1-1,-,CASSPPEGGNTEAFF,TGTGCCAGCTCACCCCCCGAGGGGGGGAACACTGAAGCTTTCTTT
TRBV5-1,-,TRBJ2-2,-,CASGGIHGDTGELFF,TGCGCCAGCGGGGGTATTCACGGGGACACCGGGGAGCTGTTTTTT
TRBV6-6,TRBD1,TRBJ2-7,-,CASNRGRTSYEQYF,TGTGCCAGCAACAGGGGGCGGACTTCCTACGAGCAGTACTTC
TRBV6-4,TRBD2,TRBJ2-3,-,CASSDFPTSGFTDTQYF,TGTGCCAGCAGTGACTTTCCGACTAGCGGATTCACAGATACGCAGTATTTT
TRBV19,-,TRBJ1-5,-,CASSIGRGTGQPQHF,TGTGCCAGTAGTATAGGAAGGGGGACGGGGCAGCCCCAGCATTTT
TRBV7-9,-,TRBJ2-3,-,CASSLGATQYSTDTQYF,TGTGCCAGCAGCTTAGGAGCGACTCAGTACAGCACAGATACGCAGTATTTT
TRBV21-1,-,TRBJ1-1,-,CASRPPNTEAFF,TGTGCCAGCCGCCCGCCGAACACTGAAGCTTTCTTT
TRBV27,-,TRBJ1-1,once,CASSLRQTIMNTEAFF,TGTGCCAGCAGTTTACGACAGACGATCATGAACACTGAAGCTTTCTTT
TRBV4-1,-,TRBJ1-6,-,CASSQDSGSSYNSPLHF,TGCGCCAGCAGCCAAGATTCAGGGAGCTCCTATAATTCACCCCTCCACTTT
TRBV10-3,-,TRBJ1-4,-,CAISESNRVNEKLFF,TGTGCCATCAGTGAGTCGAACAGGGTTAATGAAAAACTGTTTTTT
TRBV7-2,-,TRBJ2-6,-,CASSPGLGSGANVLTF,TGTGCCAGCAGCCCCGGATTAGGGTCTGGGGCCAACGTCCTGACTTTC
TRBV18,-,TRBJ2-3,-,CASSDKGTDTQYF,TGTGCCAGCTCAGACAAAGGCACAGATACGCAGTATTTT
TRBV5-1,-,TRBJ1-4,-,CASSLDLGANEKLFF,TGCGCCAGCAGCTTGGACCTAGGAGCTAATGAAAAACTGTTTTTT
TRBV18,TRBD1,TRBJ2-7,-,CASSQPGTGRYEQYF,TGTGCCAGCTCACAACCCGGGACAGGGCGCTACGAGCAGTACTTC
TRBV7-2,-,TRBJ2-2,-,CASSLSGGTGELFF,TGTGCCAGCAGCTTATCGGGTGGGACCGGGGAGCTGTTTTTT
TRBV2,TRBD2,TRBJ2-1,-,CATQRERPHGEQFF,TGTGCCACCCAGCGGGAAAGGCCCCATGGTGAGCAGTTCTTC
TRBV6-1,-,TRBJ1-3,-,CASSVTGMAGNTIYF,TGTGCCAGCAGTGTAACAGGGATGGCTGGAAACACCATATATTTT
TRBV30,-,TRBJ2-3,-,CAWRVAGTDTQYF,TGTGCCTGGAGAGTGGCGGGGACAGATACGCAGTATTTT
TRBV10-3,TRBD1,TRBJ2-2,-,CAIMSTGGGTGELFF,TGTGCCATCATGTCGACAGGGGGAGGGACCGGGGAGCTGTTTTTT
TRBV7-2,-,TRBJ1-2,-,CASSSRDYGYTF,TGTGCCAGCAGCTCCCGTGACTATGGCTACACCTTC
TRBV6-1,-,TRBJ2-4,-,CASSEGRIQYF,TGTGCCAGCAGTGAAGGGAGAATTCAGTACTTC
TRBV5-6,-,TRBJ2-5,-,CASSLAETQYF,TGTGCCAGCAGCTTGGCAGAGACCCAGTACTTC
TRBV6-5,-,TRBJ2-7,-,CATRPTRDEQYF,TGTGCCACCCGACCCACCCGCGACGAGCAGTACTTC
TRBV7-7,TRBD2,TRBJ2-2,-,CASSPQRGGTGELFF,TGTGCCAGCAGCCCTCAGCGGGGGGGGACCGGGGAGCTGTTTTTT
TRBV5-4,TRBD1,TRBJ2-7,-,CASSPGQVSYEQYF,TGTGCCAGCAGCCCCGGACAGGTCTCCTACGAGCAGTACTTC
TRBV5-6,-,TRBJ1-2,-,CASSLVEGDGYTF,TGTGCCAGCAGCCTGGTCGAGGGAGATGGCTACACCTTC
TRBV6-1,-,TRBJ2-5,-,CASSAETKETQYF,TGTGCCAGCAGTGCGGAGACGAAGGAGACCCAGTACTTC
TRBV25-1,TRBD1,TRBJ1-2,few,CASSPTLGQGSAGGYTF,TGTGCCAGCAGTCCCACCCTGGGACAGGGGTCAGCTGGGGGCTACACCTTC
TRBV11-2,TRBD1,TRBJ1-2,-,CASTRQGYGYTF,TGTGCCAGCACCCGACAGGGGTACGGCTACACCTTC
TRBV6-5,-,TRBJ1-1,-,CASSYGGGGNTEAFF,TGTGCCAGCAGTTACGGCGGGGGCGGGAACACTGAAGCTTTCTTT
TRBV7-3,-,TRBJ2-7,-,CASSSHSLQGGYYSYEQYF,TGTGCCAGCAGCTCTCATAGCCTCCAGGGCGGATACTACTCCTACGAGCAGTACTTC
TRBV18,TRBD2,TRBJ2-7,once,CASSPSAGGTYEQYF,TGTGCCAGCTCACCCTCGGCGGGGGGGACCTACGAGCAGTACTTC
TRBV6-1,TRBD2,TRBJ2-7,-,CASTLLAADYEQYF,TGTGCCAGCACTCTGCTAGCGGCAGACTACGAGCAGTACTTC
TRBV19,-,TRBJ1-3,-,CASRSSQGTGNTIYF,TGTGCCAGTAGGAGCTCCCAGGGGACTGGAAACACCATATATTTT
TRBV29-1,-,TRBJ2-1,once,CSVGQYNEQFF,TGCAGCGTTGGACAGTACAATGAGCAGTTCTTC
TRBV6-1,-,TRBJ1-5,few,CASRRDFTSNQPQHF,TGTGCCAGCAGAAGGGACTTTACAAGCAATCAGCCCCAGCATTTT
TRBV29-1,TRBD1,TRBJ1-2,-,CSVVQGENYGYTF,TGCAGCGTTGTCCAGGGGGAGAACTATGGCTACACCTTC
TRBV10-2,-,TRBJ1-2,-,CASSDSGPIYGYTF,TGCGCCAGCAGTGATTCGGGACCGATATATGGCTACACCTTC
TRBV7-9,-,TRBJ2-3,few,CASSLGSSTDTQYF,TGTGCCAGCAGCTTAGGTAGCAGCACAGATACGCAGTATTTT
TRBV6-4,TRBD1,TRBJ1-5,once,CASSSSGTGLWNQPQHF,TGTGCCAGCAGTTCATCCGGGACAGGGCTCTGGAATCAGCCCCAGCATTTT
TRBV10-3,TRBD1,TRBJ2-1,-,CAISEGQGYYNEQFF,TGTGCCATCAGTGAGGGACAGGGGTATTACAATGAGCAGTTCTTC
TRBV2,-,TRBJ2-3,-,CASSVGDTQYF,TGTGCCAGCAGTGTGGGAGATACGCAGTATTTT
TRBV5-1,TRBD2,TRBJ2-3,-,CASSFSGRPTDTQYF,TGCGCCAGCAGCTTTAGCGGGAGACCTACAGATACGCAGTATTTT
TRBV29-1,TRBD1,TRBJ2-7,-,CSARQGLREQYF,TGCAGCGCTCGACAGGGTCTCCGGGAGCAGTACTTC
TRBV5-1,TRBD1,TRBJ1-1,-,CASSIGTVSNTEAFF,TGCGCCAGCAGCATCGGGACAGTGAGTAACACTGAAGCTTTCTTT
TRBV27,TRBD2,TRBJ2-2,-,CASSSAGGASRGTGELFF,TGTGCCAGCAGTTCCGCCGGGGGGGCCTCCCGGGGTACCGGGGAGCTGTTTTTT
TRBV11-2,TRBD1,TRBJ2-7,-,CASSPRTGGDEQYF,TGTGCCAGCAGCCCCCGGACAGGGGGCGACGAGCAGTACTTC
TRBV7-9,TRBD1,TRBJ2-7,-,CASSSGQGRGDEQYF,TGTGCCAGCAGCAGCGGACAGGGAAGAGGGGACGAGCAGTACTTC
TRBV2,TRBD1,TRBJ2-1,-,CASTGVGGSEQFF,TGTGCCAGCACCGGGGTAGGGGGCAGTGAGCAGTTCTTC